Presented here are 12 T cell receptor beta chains from one specimen sequenced in a study of T cell changes during pregnancy in multiple sclerosis. The protocol was immunoSEQ multiplex PCR, while the TCRdb copy is restricted to in-frame clones and leaves out a portion. Here the sample spans about 12,000 clones, about 87% being singletons. The sequencing used CD8+ T cells from peripheral blood mononuclear cells, collected in the second trimester of pregnancy. The receptors here all came from a female donor in good health, enrolled as a control in a pregnancy study.

The chain uses TRBV4-1 and TRBJ1-3; D is undetermined. The germline CDR1 and CDR2 sequences are MGHRA and YSYEKL. The CDR3 totals 16 residues. V was shortened by 3 bases and J by 3 bases, with 15 bases between the two germline ends. The CDR3 region is CASSQEDVYGGNTIYF. CDR3 sequence (DNA): TGCGCCAGCAGCCAGGAGGACGTGTATGGTGGAAACACCATATATTTT.

The J gene is TRBJ1-3, the V gene TRBV7-6, with D possibly TRBD1 on 5 matching bases. This CDR3 comprises 14 residues. Trimming shortened V by 5 bases and J by 4 bases, and 12 bases separated the two germline ends. Germline values: CDR1 SGHVS, CDR2 FNYEAQ. The CDR3 DNA is TGTGCCAGCAGCCGCACTGGGGGGGGAAACACCATATATTTT. It codes for CASSRTGGGNTIYF.

This chain uses TRBV4-2 with TRBJ2-7, with a weak D call TRBD1 (6 bases). CDR3 length equals 13 residues. Trimming cost V 4 bases and J 3 bases, with 10 bases left between them. CDR1 and CDR2 (germline): LGHNA, YNFKEQ. CDR3 region: CASSPGQLYEQYF. For the CDR3, the DNA is TGTGCCAGCAGCCCGGGACAACTCTACGAGCAGTACTTC.

The gene calls are TRBV7-9 and TRBJ2-5; 8 positions agree with TRBD2. With 6 bases clipped from V and 1 base from J, the junction kept 10 bases outside the gene matches. The CDR3 loop spans 16 amino acids. The germline V gene encodes CDR1 SEHNR and CDR2 FQNEAQ (reference sequence). CDR3 nucleotides: TGTGCCAGCAGTCGGGCGGGAGCGGGGGCCCAAGAGACCCAGTACTTC. This gives the protein CASSRAGAGAQETQYF.

This clone has a single count. DNA of the CDR3: TGTGCCAGTAAGGTCGACAGGTGGGGTGCTGAAGCTTTCTTT. It specifies CASKVDRWGAEAFF. The genes are TRBV19 and TRBJ1-1, with D perhaps TRBD1 (6 bases). CDR1 is LNHDA, CDR2 SQIVND, per germline (reference sequence). Trimming removed 7 bases from V and 6 bases from J, with 18 bases in between. The CDR3 has 14 residues. Full variable domain (rest looked up from reference TRBV19 and TRBJ1-1): DGGITQSPKYLFRKEGQNVTLSCEQNLNHDAMYWYRQDPGQGLRLIYYSQIVNDFQKGDIAEGYSVSREKKESFPLTVTSAQKNPTAFYLCASKVDRWGAEAFFGQGTRLTVV.

The chain recombines TRBV4-2 with TRBJ1-2; D gene unclear. V was trimmed by 2 bases and J by 4 bases, leaving 11 bases between them. CDR1 and CDR2 (germline): LGHNA, YNFKEQ. CDR3 length equals 14 residues. The CDR3, as DNA: TGTGCCAGCAGCCAACAGAGAGGCCGCTATGGCTACACCTTC. This sequence encodes CASSQQRGRYGYTF.

This chain uses TRBV7-6 with TRBJ2-7; 10 nucleotides align to TRBD2. The germline V gene encodes CDR1 SGHVS and CDR2 FNYEAQ. This CDR3 has 15 amino acids. J gave up 2 bases and V 5 bases, and 6 bases lay outside the gene matches. DNA for the CDR3: TGTGCCAGCAGCGGTGGGACTAGCGCCCCCTACGAGCAGTACTTC. Its translation: CASSGGTSAPYEQYF.

The chain carries TRBV2 and TRBJ2-1, with 15 bases aligning to TRBD2. The CDR3 is 15 residues long. J was trimmed by 3 bases and V by 6 bases; bases with no gene match: 0. Per the germline V gene, CDR1 is SNHLY and CDR2 is FYNNEI. CDR3 sequence reads: CASRGLAGGYNEQFF. DNA for the CDR3: TGTGCCAGCAGGGGACTAGCGGGGGGCTACAATGAGCAGTTCTTC.

The V gene is TRBV11-2, the J gene TRBJ1-4; no firm D call. Trimming took off 5 bases at V and 8 bases at J, with 21 bases between the two ends. This CDR3 region has 16 residues. The V gene's germline CDR1 is SGHAT and CDR2 FQNNGV. CDR3 sequence: CASSPGWGQASEKLFF. Here the CDR3 DNA reads TGTGCCAGCAGCCCGGGGTGGGGTCAAGCGAGCGAAAAACTGTTTTTT.

The rearrangement joins TRBV5-6 to TRBJ2-1; tentative D call: TRBD2 (5 bases). V was clipped by 2 bases and J by 5 bases, with 14 bases between them. Germline CDR1 is SGHDT and CDR2 is YYEEEE. The CDR3 is 15 amino acids. CDR3 in amino acids: CASSFHSDWHNEQFF. The CDR3, as DNA: TGTGCCAGCAGCTTTCATTCGGACTGGCACAATGAGCAGTTCTTC. The complete variable domain, with remaining parts taken from reference TRBV5-6 and TRBJ2-1, reads DAGVTQSPTHLIKTRGQQVTLRCSPKSGHDTVSWYQQALGQGPQFIFQYYEEEERQRGNFPDRFSGHQFPNYSSELNVNALLLGDSALYLCASSFHSDWHNEQFFGPGTRLTVL.

This chain uses TRBV15 with TRBJ2-6; D is unclear. Germline V gives CDR1 LNHNV, CDR2 YYDKDF (reference sequence). This CDR3 contains 15 residues. V was clipped by 5 bases and J by 0 bases, with 8 bases between them. The CDR3 protein is CATSLRGSGANVLTF. CDR3 nucleotides: TGTGCCACCAGCCTGCGAGGCTCTGGGGCCAACGTCCTGACTTTC.

The V and J genes are TRBV28 and TRBJ2-2, with 8 bases that match TRBD2. The V segment lost 5 bases and the J segment 9 bases; nucleotides outside the gene matches: 14. This CDR3 is 16 amino acids long. Looked up from germline, CDR1 is MDHEN and CDR2 is SYDVKM. The CDR3 spells CASSPTSGGGRRELFF. The CDR3 nucleotides read TGTGCCAGCAGTCCCACTAGCGGAGGGGGGCGCCGGGAGCTGTTTTTT.